One sample yielded the 23 T cell receptor beta chains listed below, sequenced in a study of blood T cell repertoires in COVID-19. Sequencing used immunoSEQ multiplex PCR; TCRdb keeps in-frame clones, though not all of them. The table lists roughly 150,000 clones, around 88% of them singletons. Sequencing input: peripheral blood. These receptors came from a human donor in a cohort sampled during active COVID-19.

This chain connects TRBV5-1 to TRBJ2-7; D is unresolved. Germline values: CDR1 SGHRS, CDR2 YFSETQ. V lost 5 bases to trimming and J lost 3 bases, with 12 bases between them. This CDR3 contains 13 residues. In DNA form, the CDR3 reads TGCGCCAGCAGTCGCGACAACCTCTACGAGCAGTACTTC. This encodes CASSRDNLYEQYF. The full variable domain, with the rest looked up from reference TRBV5-1 and TRBJ2-7, is KAGVTQTPRYLIKTRGQQVTLSCSPISGHRSVSWYQQTPGQGLQFLFEYFSETQRNKGNFPGRFSGRQFSNSRSEMNVSTLELGDSALYLCASSRDNLYEQYFGPGTRLTVT.

This chain joins TRBV6-1 and TRBJ2-1, with TRBD2 as a possible D gene (6 bases). Per the germline V gene, CDR1 is MNHNS and CDR2 is SASEGT. This CDR3 is 15 amino acids long. Trimming cost V 3 bases and J 5 bases, with 14 bases left between them. This CDR3 is CASSDLGDFNNEQFF. The CDR3, as DNA: TGTGCCAGCAGTGATTTAGGGGACTTTAACAATGAGCAGTTCTTC.

The chain is built from TRBV25-1 and TRBJ2-1, with 9 bases lining up with TRBD2. The length of the CDR3 is 15 residues. Germline V gene sequence: CDR1 MGHDK, CDR2 SYGVNS. Trimming cost V 0 bases and J 8 bases; bases outside gene matches: 5. The CDR3 DNA follows: TGTGCCAGCAGTGAATATTTAGCGGGGGATGATGAGCAGTTCTTC. Protein product: CASSEYLAGDDEQFF.

Only a few counts were recorded for this clone. The V and J genes are TRBV2 and TRBJ1-1; maybe TRBD1 (6 bases). The CDR3 is 15 residues long. V was pared by 6 bases and J by 4 bases, with 18 bases between. Looked up from germline, CDR1 is SNHLY and CDR2 is FYNNEI. CDR3 nucleotides: TGTGCCAGCAGCTTTGGCACAGGGAGGGTCACTGAAGCTTTCTTT. This codes for CASSFGTGRVTEAFF.

This chain uses TRBV14 with TRBJ1-2; D not resolved. CDR1 SGHDN and CDR2 FVKESK come from the germline V gene. The CDR3 contains 14 residues. V was clipped by 0 bases and J by 6 bases, with 11 bases between them. For the CDR3, the DNA is TGTGCCAGCAGCCAAGACTGGGAGGGAAATGGCTACACCTTC. Protein product: CASSQDWEGNGYTF.

The chain links TRBV30 to TRBJ1-1, with D tentatively TRBD1 (5 bases). In germline, CDR1 is GTSNPN, CDR2 SVGIG (reference sequence). Trimming stripped 4 bases from V and 6 bases from J, with 12 bases between. CDR3 length equals 12 residues. The CDR3 region is CAWNQGYSEAFF. CDR3 nucleotides: TGTGCCTGGAACCAGGGATACTCTGAAGCTTTCTTT.

The V and J genes are TRBV4-2 and TRBJ2-3; 14 bases align to TRBD2. The junction had 1 base not matched to a gene; V was cut back by 1 base and J by 7 bases. The germline V gene has CDR1 LGHNA and CDR2 YNFKEQ. The CDR3 is 15 amino acids. CDR3 in DNA: TGTGCCAGCAGCCAAGGACTAGCGGGAGGGAATACGCAGTATTTT. Translated, it gives CASSQGLAGGNTQYF.

The V call is TRBV19, the J call TRBJ2-5, with 9 positions matching TRBD2. The CDR3 totals 16 residues. With V trimmed by 5 bases and J by 5 bases, 12 bases remained unmatched. From germline, CDR1 is LNHDA and CDR2 SQIVND (reference sequence). CDR3 protein: CASSFAGGGALETQYF. CDR3 bases: TGTGCCAGTAGTTTTGCGGGCGGGGGGGCCTTGGAGACCCAGTACTTC.

The J gene is TRBJ2-7, the V gene TRBV7-9; 10 bases line up with TRBD2. From germline, CDR1 is SEHNR and CDR2 FQNEAQ (reference sequence). The ends lost 5 bases at V and 0 bases at J; junction bases unmatched: 1. CDR3 length equals 14 residues. In nucleotides, the CDR3 is TGTGCCAGCAGCCCTAGCGGGAGCTCCTACGAGCAGTACTTC. It codes for CASSPSGSSYEQYF.

The V gene is TRBV5-4, the J gene TRBJ2-7; 12 positions agree with TRBD2. J gave up 4 bases and V 4 bases, and 9 bases lay outside the gene matches. The CDR3 is made up of 16 amino acids. Looked up from germline, CDR1 is SGHNT and CDR2 is YYREEE (reference sequence). The CDR3 nucleotides are TGTGCCAGCAGCCGCCAACTAGCGGGAGGAGGGTACGAGCAGTACTTC. It specifies CASSRQLAGGGYEQYF.

This clone was seen a few times. The CDR3 DNA sequence: TGTGCCATCAGTGTGGGCCGCGAGCTAAAGGACTACGAGCAGTACTTC. Translating gives CAISVGRELKDYEQYF. This sequence joins TRBV10-3 and TRBJ2-7; D gene uncertain. V was shortened by 4 bases and J by 3 bases, with 19 bases between the two germline ends. CDR3 length: 16 residues. The germline V gene encodes CDR1 ENHRY and CDR2 SYGVKD.

This chain uses TRBV27 with TRBJ1-1; D is undetermined. CDR1 and CDR2 from the germline V gene are MNHEY and SMNVEV (reference sequence). The CDR3 contains 15 residues. Trimming left V 4 bases short and J 6 bases short, with 18 bases between. This CDR3 reads CASSSRPGGVPEAFF. In nucleotides, the CDR3 is TGTGCCAGCAGTTCCCGCCCCGGCGGGGTTCCTGAAGCTTTCTTT.

The chain is built from TRBV18 and TRBJ1-5; TRBD1 might be the D (6 bases). With 8 bases removed from V and 4 bases from J, the gap between germline ends came to 9 bases. Germline CDR1 reads KGHSH; CDR2 reads LQKENI. The CDR3 covers 12 residues. In DNA form, the CDR3 reads TGTGCCAGCGGACAGCAGAATCAGCCCCAGCATTTT. Translated, it gives CASGQQNQPQHF.

The chain has TRBV11-1 and TRBJ2-2; tentatively, D is TRBD1 (5 bases). CDR3 size: 14 residues. V was clipped by 2 bases and J by 4 bases, with 8 bases between them. Germline V gives CDR1 SGHAT, CDR2 FQDESV (reference sequence). In nucleotides, the CDR3 is TGTGCCAGCAGCTTATGGCAGGGCACCGGGGAGCTGTTTTTT. It is translated as CASSLWQGTGELFF.

This chain connects TRBV15 to TRBJ2-7, with 7 positions matching TRBD1. The CDR3 is made up of 13 amino acids. The trim removed 2 bases at V and 7 bases at J, leaving 5 bases unmatched. Germline-derived CDR1 and CDR2 are LNHNV and YYDKDF (reference sequence). The CDR3, as DNA: TGTGCCACCAGCAGAAATTACAGGGGTGAGCAGTACTTC. Its protein product is CATSRNYRGEQYF.

The chain uses TRBV24-1 and TRBJ1-2, with 8 bases aligning to TRBD1. The CDR3 is 15 amino acids. V dropped 4 bases and J dropped 4; count of bases not matched to a gene: 7. Germline loops: CDR1 KGHDR, CDR2 SFDVKD. CDR3 in amino acids: CATSDRTGGIYGYTF. The DNA of the CDR3 is TGTGCCACCAGTGACCGTACAGGGGGTATCTATGGCTACACCTTC.

This sequence joins TRBV27 and TRBJ1-1, with D possibly matching TRBD1 (6 bases). This CDR3 comprises 13 residues. V was shortened by 5 bases and J by 6 bases, with 13 bases between the two germline ends. Germline assignment: CDR1 MNHEY and CDR2 SMNVEV (reference sequence). The CDR3 spells CASSANRDPEAFF. For the CDR3, the DNA is TGTGCCAGCAGTGCAAACAGGGATCCTGAAGCTTTCTTT.

This clone was detected once. V and J are TRBV24-1 and TRBJ2-7; maybe TRBD1 (5 bases). CDR3 length equals 13 residues. Germline CDR1 reads KGHDR; CDR2 reads SFDVKD. V lost 5 bases and J 0 bases, leaving 7 bases between the germline ends. The CDR3 bases are TGTGCCACCAGTGCGACAGACTCCTACGAGCAGTACTTC. Translation: CATSATDSYEQYF.

The chain couples TRBV11-2 to TRBJ2-1; D might be TRBD2 (6 bases). The V end lost 5 bases, the J end lost 11 bases, and 10 bases lay between the germline ends. This CDR3 comprises 11 residues. Germline CDR1 reads SGHAT; CDR2 reads FQNNGV. The CDR3 reads CASSPGTQQFF. CDR3 nucleotide sequence: TGTGCCAGCAGCCCAGGGACTCAGCAGTTCTTC.

This clone appeared a single time. This chain uses TRBV7-2 with TRBJ1-5; no clear D. The germline gives CDR1 SGHTA, CDR2 FQGNSA. CDR3 length: 17 residues. V lost 1 base and J 0 bases, leaving 13 bases between the germline ends. The CDR3 loop is CASSLVDNFYSNQPQHF. CDR3 coding DNA: TGTGCCAGCAGCTTAGTTGACAATTTTTATAGCAATCAGCCCCAGCATTTT. The full variable domain, rest sourced from reference TRBV7-2 and TRBJ1-5, is GAGVSQSPSNKVTEKGKDVELRCDPISGHTALYWYRQSLGQGLEFLIYFQGNSAPDKSGLPSDRFSAERTGGSVSTLTIQRTQQEDSAVYLCASSLVDNFYSNQPQHFGDGTRLSIL.

The chain links TRBV5-8 to TRBJ2-7, with D perhaps matching TRBD2 (6 bases). Germline loops: CDR1 SGHTS, CDR2 YDEGEE. The CDR3 is 15 residues long. The germline V and J ends were trimmed by 4 bases and 0 bases, with 14 bases remaining between them. The CDR3 reads CASSPAGGSSYEQYF. The CDR3 DNA reads as TGTGCCAGCAGCCCCGCTGGGGGGAGCTCCTACGAGCAGTACTTC.

The chain recombines TRBV23-1 with TRBJ2-5; 7 nucleotides agree with TRBD1. TRBV23-1 is classed as an ORF, of uncertain function. The CDR3 covers 14 residues. After removal of 7 bases from V and 3 bases from J, the junction contained 8 bases not matched to a gene. CDR3 amino acids: CASIINRGEETQYF. The CDR3 DNA reads as TGCGCCAGCATCATCAACAGGGGAGAAGAGACCCAGTACTTC.

The chain couples TRBV5-4 to TRBJ2-7; a possible D gene is TRBD2 (6 bases). This CDR3 has 13 residues. CDR1 is SGHNT, CDR2 YYREEE, per germline (reference sequence). The V and J ends lost 4 bases and 6 bases respectively, with 14 bases between them. In DNA, the CDR3 is TGTGCCAGCAGCCCCGGGACTCCTTTCGAGCAGTACTTC. Protein product: CASSPGTPFEQYF.